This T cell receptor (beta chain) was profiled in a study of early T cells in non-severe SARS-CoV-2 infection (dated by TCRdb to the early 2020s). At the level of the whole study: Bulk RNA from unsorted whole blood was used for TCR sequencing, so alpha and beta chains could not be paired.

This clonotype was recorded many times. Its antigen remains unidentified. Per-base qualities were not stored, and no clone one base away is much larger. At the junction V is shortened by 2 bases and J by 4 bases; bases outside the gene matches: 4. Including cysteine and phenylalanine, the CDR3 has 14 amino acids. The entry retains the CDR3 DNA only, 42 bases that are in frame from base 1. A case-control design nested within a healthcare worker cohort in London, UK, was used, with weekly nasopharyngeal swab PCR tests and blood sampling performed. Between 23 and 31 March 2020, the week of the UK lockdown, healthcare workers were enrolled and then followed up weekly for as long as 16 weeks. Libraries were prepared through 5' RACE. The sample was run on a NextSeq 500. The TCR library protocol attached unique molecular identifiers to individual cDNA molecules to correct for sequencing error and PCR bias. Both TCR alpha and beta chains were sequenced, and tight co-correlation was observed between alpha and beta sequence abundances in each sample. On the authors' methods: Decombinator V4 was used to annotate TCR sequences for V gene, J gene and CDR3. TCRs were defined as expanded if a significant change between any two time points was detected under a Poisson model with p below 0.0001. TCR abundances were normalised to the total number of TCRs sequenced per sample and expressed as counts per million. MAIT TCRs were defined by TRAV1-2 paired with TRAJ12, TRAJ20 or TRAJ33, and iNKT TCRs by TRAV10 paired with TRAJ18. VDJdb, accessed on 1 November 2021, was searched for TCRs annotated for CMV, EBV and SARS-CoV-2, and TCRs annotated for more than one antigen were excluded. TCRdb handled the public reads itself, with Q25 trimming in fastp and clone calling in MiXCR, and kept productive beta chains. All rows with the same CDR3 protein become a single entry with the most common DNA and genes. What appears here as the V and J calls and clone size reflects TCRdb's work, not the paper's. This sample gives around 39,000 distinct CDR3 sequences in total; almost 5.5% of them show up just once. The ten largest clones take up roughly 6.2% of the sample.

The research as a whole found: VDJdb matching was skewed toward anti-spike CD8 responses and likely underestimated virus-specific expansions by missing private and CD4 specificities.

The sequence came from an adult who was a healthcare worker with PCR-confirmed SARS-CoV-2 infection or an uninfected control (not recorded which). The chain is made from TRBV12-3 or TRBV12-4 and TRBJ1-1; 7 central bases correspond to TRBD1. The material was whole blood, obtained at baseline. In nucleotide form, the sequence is TGTGCCAGCAGTTTATCTCCAGGGGGCACTGAAGCTTTCTTT. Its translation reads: CASSLSPGGTEAFF.